A single sample is the source of the 20 T cell receptor beta chains below, sequenced in a study of CD8 T cells in ankylosing spondylitis. In TCRdb, the 5' RACE reads were re-called with MiXCR into one record per CDR3 protein. The sample lists about 140,000 distinct CDR3 sequences; approximately 9.2% were seen once. The sample was synovial fluid, either unsorted or a sorted T cell fraction (not recorded which). The receptors stem from a male donor with ankylosing spondylitis.

This chain connects TRBV9 to TRBJ2-1, with D possibly matching TRBD2 (5 bases). The CDR3 has 15 residues. Looked up from germline, CDR1 is SGDLS and CDR2 is YYNGEE. Trimming removed 4 bases at V and 6 bases at J, with 17 bases between. CDR3 sequence: CASSSRGGDFNEQFF. Here the CDR3 DNA reads TGTGCCAGCAGCTCTCGAGGAGGTGATTTCAATGAGCAGTTCTTC.

The chain has TRBV7-2 and TRBJ2-3; D is uncertain. V gave up 5 bases and J gave up 6 bases, with 18 bases separating them. Germline lookup yields CDR1 SGHTA and CDR2 FQGNSA. The CDR3 extends over 15 amino acids. CDR3 sequence reads: CASSPHPSTADTQYF. In DNA form, the CDR3 reads TGTGCCAGCAGCCCCCACCCAAGCACGGCGGATACGCAGTATTTT.

This clonotype was counted a few times. The CDR3, as DNA: TGCGCCAGCAGCTTGGAAGGGGGCCGAGCTTTCTTT. Amino acid sequence: CASSLEGGRAFF. This chain joins TRBV5-1 and TRBJ1-1; TRBD1 matches 7 bases. CDR3 length: 12 residues. Germline V gene data show CDR1 as SGHRS and CDR2 as YFSETQ. V trimming: 0 bases; J trimming: 10 bases; junction bases outside the gene matches: 3.

This clonotype was detected many times. The chain combines TRBV5-5 with TRBJ2-3; 14 positions match TRBD2. V was pared by 7 bases and J by 2 bases, with 3 bases of the junction left unmatched. Germline CDR1 reads SGHKS; CDR2 reads YYEKEE (reference sequence). This CDR3 has 15 amino acids. CDR3 amino acids: CASVTSGRVTDTQYF. The CDR3 coding sequence is TGTGCCAGCGTGACTAGCGGGAGGGTCACAGATACGCAGTATTTT.

This clonotype was counted many times. The chain employs TRBV28 and TRBJ1-5, with 7 bases fitting TRBD1. The ends lost 5 bases at V and 7 bases at J; junction bases unmatched: 2. Germline CDR1 is MDHEN and CDR2 is SYDVKM. The CDR3 length is 12 residues. In nucleotides, the CDR3 is TGTGCCAGCAGTCAGGGGGGACAGCCCCAGCATTTT. As protein: CASSQGGQPQHF.

The J gene is TRBJ2-7, the V gene TRBV20-1; 8 bases fit TRBD1. With 6 bases clipped from V and 2 bases from J, the junction kept 15 bases outside the gene matches. CDR1 and CDR2 (germline): DFQATT, SNEGSKA (reference sequence). This CDR3 is 16 amino acids long. The CDR3 DNA reads TGCAGTGCCCAAGAGGCTGACAGGGGACTCCCCTACGAGCAGTACTTC. This gives the protein CSAQEADRGLPYEQYF.

Many counts were recorded for this clonotype. The CDR3 spells CASSLGQGDTEAFF. The CDR3 DNA is TGTGCCAGCAGCTTAGGGCAGGGGGACACTGAAGCTTTCTTT. The rearrangement uses TRBV7-9 and TRBJ1-1; TRBD1 matches 7 bases. V shed 1 base and J 3 bases; nucleotides not matched to a gene: 2. Germline-derived CDR1 and CDR2 are SEHNR and FQNEAQ (reference sequence). The CDR3 is made up of 14 amino acids.

This clonotype was seen ten or more times. One end of the junction fails to match germline, which may point to a read error. V and J are TRBV4-2 and TRBJ1-4; no clear D gene. The germline V gene has CDR1 LGHNA and CDR2 YNFKEQ. This CDR3 has 16 residues. CDR3 amino acids: CASTQGGNRGNEKLFF. CDR3 bases: TGTGCCAGCACCCAAGGAGGGAACCGCGGAAATGAAAAACTGTTTTTT.

This clonotype was detected a few times. The chain has TRBV7-2 and TRBJ1-2, with D perhaps matching TRBD1 (5 bases). CDR3 length equals 15 residues. The germline V and J ends were trimmed by 3 bases and 1 base, with 12 bases remaining between them. In germline, CDR1 is SGHTA, CDR2 FQGNSA. The CDR3, as DNA: TGTGCCAGCAGCTTCGTCCAGGGCCATAACTATGGCTACACCTTC. It yields the protein CASSFVQGHNYGYTF.

There are many counts of this clonotype. The rearrangement joins TRBV20-1 to TRBJ1-1, with 7 bases lining up with TRBD1. Germline V lookup: CDR1 DFQATT, CDR2 SNEGSKA (reference sequence). Trimming cost V 1 base and J 1 base; bases outside gene matches: 3. The length of the CDR3 is 14 residues. CDR3 coding DNA: TGCAGTGCTAGAGCGGGGACAGAGAACACTGAAGCTTTCTTT. Translation: CSARAGTENTEAFF.

The chain has TRBV28 and TRBJ2-2; 9 bases fit TRBD2. V lost 10 bases and J lost 2; bases outside the gene matches: 8. Germline assignment: CDR1 MDHEN and CDR2 SYDVKM. This CDR3 region has 15 residues. CDR3 protein: CATTSGGTNTGELFF. The CDR3 bases are TGTGCCACTACAAGCGGGGGGACCAACACCGGGGAGCTGTTTTTT.

This clonotype turned up a few times. The rearrangement uses TRBV11-2 and TRBJ2-7, with 8 bases aligning to TRBD1. Germline CDR1 reads SGHAT; CDR2 reads FQNNGV. CDR3 length: 16 amino acids. The trim removed 0 bases at V and 4 bases at J, leaving 8 bases unmatched. In DNA, the CDR3 is TGTGCCAGCAGCTTAGATCGGGCAGGGGGCCTTTACGAGCAGTACTTC. Protein: CASSLDRAGGLYEQYF. The full variable domain, its missing parts supplied by reference TRBV11-2 and TRBJ2-7, is EAGVAQSPRYKIIEKRQSVAFWCNPISGHATLYWYQQILGQGPKLLIQFQNNGVVDDSQLPKDRFSAERLKGVDSTLKIQPAKLEDSAVYLCASSLDRAGGLYEQYFGPGTRLTVT.

This clonotype was picked up many times. This chain's CDR3 is CASSVTGGDYGYTF. The CDR3 DNA reads TGTGCCAGCAGCGTCACAGGGGGCGACTATGGCTACACCTTC. The J gene is TRBJ1-2, the V gene TRBV9, with 9 bases lining up with TRBD1. This CDR3 is 14 amino acids long. Germline V gene lookup returns CDR1 SGDLS and CDR2 YYNGEE. The V segment lost 2 bases and the J segment 3 bases; nucleotides outside the gene matches: 2.

This clonotype was picked up many times. The junction departs from germline at one end; a sequencing error may be responsible. CDR3: CASSPTGSGANVLTF. The CDR3 DNA follows: TGTGCTAGCAGCCCGACAGGGTCTGGGGCCAACGTCCTGACTTTC. V usage is TRBV7-7 and J usage is TRBJ2-6, with 7 bases fitting TRBD1. The CDR3 is 15 residues long. CDR1 is SSHAT, CDR2 FNYEAQ, per germline (reference sequence).

There are many counts of this clonotype. The CDR3 DNA reads TGTGCCAGCAGCTTGCAGGTGGCGGGGGACTACGAGCAGTACTTC. Protein sequence: CASSLQVAGDYEQYF. The chain is built from TRBV7-8 and TRBJ2-7; 7 bases agree with TRBD2. V lost 3 bases and J lost 3; bases outside the gene matches: 8. The CDR3 has 15 amino acids. The V gene's germline CDR1 is SGHVS and CDR2 FQNEAQ. Full variable domain (outside the CDR3, taken from reference TRBV7-8 and TRBJ2-7): GAGVSQSPRYKVAKRGQDVALRCDPISGHVSLFWYQQALGQGPEFLTYFQNEAQLDKSGLPSDRFFAERPEGSVSTLKIQRTQQEDSAVYLCASSLQVAGDYEQYFGPGTRLTVT.

The V and J genes are TRBV29-1 and TRBJ2-7; D may match TRBD1 or TRBD2 (5 bases each). CDR1 and CDR2 (germline): SQVTM, ANQGSEA. The CDR3 totals 12 residues. V dropped 6 bases and J dropped 4 bases, with 13 bases sitting between them. The DNA of the CDR3 is TGCAGCGTCCAGAGGGACGGGTACGAGCAGTACTTC. Encoded protein: CSVQRDGYEQYF.

This chain connects TRBV28 to TRBJ1-5; D might be TRBD1 (5 bases). The CDR3 runs to 16 residues. Germline CDR1 is MDHEN and CDR2 is SYDVKM. The V end was cut by 6 bases, the J end by 5 bases, with 20 bases between. CDR3 nucleotides: TGTGCCAGCAGCTCCCACGGGACGGCGATCGATCAGCCCCAGCATTTT. Protein product: CASSSHGTAIDQPQHF. Drawing the rest from reference TRBV28 and TRBJ1-5, the complete variable domain is DVKVTQSSRYLVKRTGEKVFLECVQDMDHENMFWYRQDPGLGLRLIYFSYDVKMKEKGDIPEGYSVSREKKERFSLILESASTNQTSMYLCASSSHGTAIDQPQHFGDGTRLSIL.

This clonotype occurred a few times. The V and J genes are TRBV5-1 and TRBJ2-7, with 11 bases identical to TRBD2. The junction had 3 bases not matched to a gene; V was cut back by 4 bases and J by 0 bases. Per the germline V gene, CDR1 is SGHRS and CDR2 is YFSETQ. This CDR3 has 15 residues. The chain's CDR3 is CASSETSGSSYEQYF. In DNA, the CDR3 is TGCGCCAGCAGCGAAACTAGCGGGAGCTCCTACGAGCAGTACTTC.

The chain links TRBV14 to TRBJ1-6; D is perhaps TRBD1 (5 bases). Trimming pared 0 bases from V and 7 bases from J, leaving 7 bases between. CDR1 is SGHDN and CDR2 is FVKESK in the germline V gene. This CDR3 is built from 14 residues. The CDR3 DNA is TGTGCCAGCAGCCAAGATTGGGACAATTCACCCCTCCACTTT. Amino acid sequence: CASSQDWDNSPLHF.

This clonotype was seen only a few times. The chain joins TRBV7-9 to TRBJ2-3, with 8 bases fitting TRBD1. This CDR3 has 15 residues. CDR1 SEHNR and CDR2 FQNEAQ come from the germline V gene (reference sequence). Losses at the gene ends were 5 bases for V and 2 bases for J; bases not matched to a gene: 6. The CDR3 loop is CASSKQTGATDTQYF. The CDR3 DNA reads as TGTGCCAGCAGCAAACAGACAGGGGCCACAGATACGCAGTATTTT.